This TCR beta chain was retrieved from a study of CD8+ T cells in alopecia areata (dated by TCRdb to the late 2010s). As for the study more broadly: Treated patients were enrolled in an open-label pilot trial of oral tofacitinib, 5 to 10 mg twice daily, for moderate-to-severe alopecia areata. Biopsies were taken from tofacitinib-treated patients at baseline and again at 4 and 24 weeks into treatment, and several of those patients also had a later scalp biopsy. TCRbeta CDR3 regions were amplified by immunoSEQ multiplex PCR with 35 Vbeta forward and 13 Jbeta reverse primers. In treated patients, disease severity was measured using the SALT score, which gives the percentage of scalp surface area affected. In both human patients and the C3H/HeJ mouse model, the study applied high-throughput TCRbeta sequencing to look at T cell clonal expansion in alopecia areata. Tofacitinib was given for 6 to 18 months, followed by 6 months of follow-up off drug to assess delayed response and recurrence. Scalp clonality was compared among normal scalp (n=4), patchy alopecia areata scalp (n=8), and alopecia totalis/universalis scalp (n=8). On the human side, TCRbeta sequencing was run on scalp tissue and on sorted CD4+ and CD8+ peripheral blood T cells from healthy controls and from alopecia areata patients with either patchy or totalis/universalis disease. RNA was obtained with the PAXgene miRNA kit for fixed scalp, the miRNeasy kit for PBMCs, and the RNeasy kit for mouse skin.

Reading the label with the study, this specimen's time point is: 24 weeks on oral tofacitinib. Per the publication, the treatment or condition label means: oral pan-JAK inhibitor, 5-10 mg twice daily. From alopecia areata patients, peripheral blood was collected along with lesional scalp punch biopsies. PBMCs were isolated by density centrifugation and stained for CD3, CD4 and CD8, and CD4+ and CD8+ T cells were sorted on a FACSAria. Study-level results and caveats: TCR sequences shared between patients were less clear than in mice, possibly partly because of HLA diversity in the patient population. Lesional scalp, especially in alopecia totalis/universalis, showed higher clonality and more expanded CD8+ clones than normal scalp, suggesting antigenic drive. Because the treated cohort was small and had only one nonresponder, larger studies are needed to examine links between baseline CD8+ expansion and response. With tofacitinib, both scalp clonality and the number of expanded CD8+ clones among the top 100 scalp clones went down significantly. Scalp TCR repertoire analysis is complicated because resident alphabeta T cells in normal human skin are also sequenced, whereas mouse skin is dominated by gammadelta T cells. Many expanded lesional clones were found to persist in scalp and blood during tofacitinib treatment, and relapse after treatment cessation may be partly explained by this persistence.

CDR1 and CDR2, looked up from the germline V gene, are SGHVS and FQNEAQ. Trimmed from V: 0 bases; trimmed from J: 2 bases; junction bases lacking a gene match: 1. Reading from cysteine to phenylalanine, the CDR3 counts 15 amino acids. Only the CDR3 part of the read is kept: 45 bases, read in frame from the first base. On this clone: It has no known antigen specificity. It has no much larger one-base neighbor in the sample; base qualities were not kept.

The library was generated by the immunoSEQ multiplex PCR assay. RNA was extracted from all samples and reverse transcribed into cDNA as template for TCR sequencing. First-strand cDNA was synthesized with SuperScript III using a 2:1 mix of oligo-dT and random hexamers. A synthetic immune receptor repertoire was used to measure amplification bias, and any remaining bias was corrected computationally. The authors processed their data as follows. Raw reads were preprocessed to remove errors, and CDR3 was defined according to IMGT conventions as the region from the conserved cysteine to phenylalanine. Clonality was calculated as 1 minus Shannon entropy normalized by log2 of the number of productive unique TCRs. Whether each scalp clone was CD4 or CD8 was inferred by checking scalp TCRbeta sequences against the CD4 and CD8 repertoires from sorted blood. TCRdb took this table from immuneACCESS and kept in-frame rearrangements with V and J called. Such tables lack part of the clones; where checked against another copy, unresolved V genes explain under half of the gap, and the rest is unexplained. V and J calls and clone size are copied from that table; D and trimming were computed from the DNA. This sample lists about 200,000 clones; 58% were detected once. 5.5% of the sample is held by the ten biggest clonotypes.

This sample comprised CD4+ T cells sorted from blood, obtained at week 24, from a patient treated with tofacitinib. The chain uses TRBV7-8 and TRBJ2-3; TRBD1 lines up with 8 middle nucleotides. The source of this sequence is a human donor with alopecia areata. The CDR3 corresponds to CASSLATGDTDTQYF. Here is the DNA: TGTGCCAGCAGCTTAGCGACAGGGGACACAGATACGCAGTATTTT.